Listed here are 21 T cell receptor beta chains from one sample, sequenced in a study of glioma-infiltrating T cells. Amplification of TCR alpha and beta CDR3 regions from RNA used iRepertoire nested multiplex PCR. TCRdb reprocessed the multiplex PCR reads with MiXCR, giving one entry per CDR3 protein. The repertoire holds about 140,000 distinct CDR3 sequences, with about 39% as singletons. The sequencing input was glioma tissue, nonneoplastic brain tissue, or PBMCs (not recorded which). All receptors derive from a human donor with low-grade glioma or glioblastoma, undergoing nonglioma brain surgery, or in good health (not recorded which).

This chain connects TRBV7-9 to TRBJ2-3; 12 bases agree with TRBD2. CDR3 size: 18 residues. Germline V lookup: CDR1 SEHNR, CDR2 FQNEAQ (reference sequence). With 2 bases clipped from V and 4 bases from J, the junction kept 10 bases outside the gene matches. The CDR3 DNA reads TGTGCCAGCAGCTTACTAGCGGGGGGGGCCGAGAGGGCAGATACGCAGTATTTT. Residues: CASSLLAGGAERADTQYF.

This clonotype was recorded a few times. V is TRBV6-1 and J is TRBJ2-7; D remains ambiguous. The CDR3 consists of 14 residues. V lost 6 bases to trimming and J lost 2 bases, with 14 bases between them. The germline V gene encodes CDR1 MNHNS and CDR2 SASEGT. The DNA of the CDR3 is TGTGCCAGCAGGACGCGGTTCCAGACCTACGAGCAGTACTTC. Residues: CASRTRFQTYEQYF.

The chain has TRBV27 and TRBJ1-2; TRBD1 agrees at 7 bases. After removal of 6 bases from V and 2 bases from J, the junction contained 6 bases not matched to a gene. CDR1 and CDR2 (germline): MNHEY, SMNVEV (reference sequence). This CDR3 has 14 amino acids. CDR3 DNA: TGTGCCAGCAGATCTCGACAGGGAAACTATGGCTACACCTTC. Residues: CASRSRQGNYGYTF.

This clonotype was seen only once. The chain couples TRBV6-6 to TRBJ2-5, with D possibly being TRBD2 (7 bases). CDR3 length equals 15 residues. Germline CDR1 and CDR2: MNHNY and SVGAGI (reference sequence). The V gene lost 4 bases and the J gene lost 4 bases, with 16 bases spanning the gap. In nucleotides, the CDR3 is TGTGCCAGCAGTTTACGAGGGGGGGAGCGAGAGACCCAGTACTTC. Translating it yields CASSLRGGERETQYF.

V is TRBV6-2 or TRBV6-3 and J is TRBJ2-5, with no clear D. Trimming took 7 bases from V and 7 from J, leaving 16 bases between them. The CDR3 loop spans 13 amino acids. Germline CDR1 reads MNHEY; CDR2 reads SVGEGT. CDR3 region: CASTDMMRGTQYF. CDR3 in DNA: TGTGCCAGCACCGACATGATGCGAGGGACCCAGTACTTC.

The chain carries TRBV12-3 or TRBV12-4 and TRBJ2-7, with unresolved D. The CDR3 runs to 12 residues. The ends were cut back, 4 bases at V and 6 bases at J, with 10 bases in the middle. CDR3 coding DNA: TGTGCCAGCAGTTCCTTTGGGGTCGAGCAGTACTTC. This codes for CASSSFGVEQYF.

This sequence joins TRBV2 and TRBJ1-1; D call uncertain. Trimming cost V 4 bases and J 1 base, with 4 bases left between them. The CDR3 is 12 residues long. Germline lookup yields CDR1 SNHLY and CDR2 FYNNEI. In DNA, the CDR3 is TGTGCCAGCAGTGTGCAGAACACTGAAGCTTTCTTT. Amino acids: CASSVQNTEAFF.

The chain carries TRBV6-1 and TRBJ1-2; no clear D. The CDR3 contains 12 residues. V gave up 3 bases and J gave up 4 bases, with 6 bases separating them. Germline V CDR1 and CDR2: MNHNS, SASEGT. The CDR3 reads CASSEVGYGYTF. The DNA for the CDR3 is TGTGCCAGCAGTGAGGTGGGCTATGGCTACACCTTC.

CDR3 nucleotides: TGTGCCAGCTCACCGCCGGGACTCACAGATACGCAGTATTTT. Protein product: CASSPPGLTDTQYF. The J gene is TRBJ2-3, the V gene TRBV18, with D possibly matching TRBD2 (6 bases). The length of the CDR3 is 14 residues. V was clipped by 3 bases and J by 2 bases, with 9 bases between them. The germline CDR1 and CDR2 sequences are KGHSH and LQKENI.

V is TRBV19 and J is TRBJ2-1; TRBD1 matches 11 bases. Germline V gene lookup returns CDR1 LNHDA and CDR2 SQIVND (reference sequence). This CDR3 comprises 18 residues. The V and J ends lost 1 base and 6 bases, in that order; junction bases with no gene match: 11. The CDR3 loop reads CASSIVFVTGTGGNEQFF. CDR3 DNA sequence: TGTGCCAGTAGTATAGTATTTGTAACCGGGACAGGGGGCAATGAGCAGTTCTTC.

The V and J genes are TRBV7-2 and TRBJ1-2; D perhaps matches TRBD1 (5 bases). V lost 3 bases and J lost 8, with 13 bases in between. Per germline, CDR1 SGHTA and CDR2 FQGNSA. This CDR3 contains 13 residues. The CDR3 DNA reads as TGTGCCAGCAGCTTCAAGGGGTCGAAAGGCTACACCTTC. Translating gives CASSFKGSKGYTF.

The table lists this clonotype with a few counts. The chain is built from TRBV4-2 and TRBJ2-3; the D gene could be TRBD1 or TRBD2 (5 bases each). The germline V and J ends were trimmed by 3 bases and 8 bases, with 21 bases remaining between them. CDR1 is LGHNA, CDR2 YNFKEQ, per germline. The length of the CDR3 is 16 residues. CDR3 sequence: CASSQGSPPGRVTQYF. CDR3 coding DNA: TGTGCCAGCAGCCAGGGGTCTCCCCCGGGGCGAGTTACGCAGTATTTT.

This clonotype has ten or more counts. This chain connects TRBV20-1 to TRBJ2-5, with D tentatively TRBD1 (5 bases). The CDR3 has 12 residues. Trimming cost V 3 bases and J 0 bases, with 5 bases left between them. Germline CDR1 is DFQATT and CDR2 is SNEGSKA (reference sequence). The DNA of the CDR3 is TGCAGTGCTAGGACAGACCAAGAGACCCAGTACTTC. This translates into CSARTDQETQYF.

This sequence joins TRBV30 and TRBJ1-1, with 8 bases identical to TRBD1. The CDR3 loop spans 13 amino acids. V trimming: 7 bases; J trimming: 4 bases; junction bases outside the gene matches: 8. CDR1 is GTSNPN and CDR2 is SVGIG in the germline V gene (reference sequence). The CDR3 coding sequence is TGTGCCTTTGCCGGGACAGGCGTCACTGAAGCTTTCTTT. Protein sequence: CAFAGTGVTEAFF.

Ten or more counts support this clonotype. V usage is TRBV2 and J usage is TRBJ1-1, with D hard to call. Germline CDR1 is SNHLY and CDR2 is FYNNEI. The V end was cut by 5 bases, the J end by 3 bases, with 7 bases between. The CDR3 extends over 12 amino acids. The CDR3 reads CASSRTDTEAFF. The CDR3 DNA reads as TGTGCCAGCAGTCGGACGGACACTGAAGCTTTCTTT.

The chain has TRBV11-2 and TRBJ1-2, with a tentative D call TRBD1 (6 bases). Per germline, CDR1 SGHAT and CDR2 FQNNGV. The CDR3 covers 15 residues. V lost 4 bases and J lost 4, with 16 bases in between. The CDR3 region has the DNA TGTGCCAGCAGCTCCAGCCTCGGACAGAGCTATGGCTACACCTTC. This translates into CASSSSLGQSYGYTF.

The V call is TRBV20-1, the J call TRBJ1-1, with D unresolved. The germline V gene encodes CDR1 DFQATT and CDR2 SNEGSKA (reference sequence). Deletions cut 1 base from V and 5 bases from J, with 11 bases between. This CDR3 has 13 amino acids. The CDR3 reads CSARGMEITEAFF. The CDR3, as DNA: TGCAGTGCTAGAGGCATGGAAATAACTGAAGCTTTCTTT.

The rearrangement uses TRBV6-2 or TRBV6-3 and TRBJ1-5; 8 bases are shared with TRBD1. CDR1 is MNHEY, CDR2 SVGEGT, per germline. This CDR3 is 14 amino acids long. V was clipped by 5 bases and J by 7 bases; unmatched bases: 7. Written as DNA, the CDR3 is TGTGCCAGCAGTATGCAGGGGGCTTGGCAGCCCCAGCATTTT. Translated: CASSMQGAWQPQHF.

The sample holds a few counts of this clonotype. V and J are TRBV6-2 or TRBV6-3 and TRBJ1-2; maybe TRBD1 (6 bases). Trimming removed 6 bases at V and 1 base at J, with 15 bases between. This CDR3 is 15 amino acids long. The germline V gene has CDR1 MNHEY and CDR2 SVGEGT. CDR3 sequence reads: CASSLPTGSNYGYTF. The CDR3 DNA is TGTGCCAGCAGCCTTCCCACAGGGAGTAACTATGGCTACACCTTC.

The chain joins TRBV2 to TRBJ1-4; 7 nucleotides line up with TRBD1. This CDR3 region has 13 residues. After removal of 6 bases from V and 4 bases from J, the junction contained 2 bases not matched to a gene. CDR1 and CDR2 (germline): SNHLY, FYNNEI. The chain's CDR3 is CASRGQFNEKLFF. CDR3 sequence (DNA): TGTGCCAGCAGGGGACAGTTTAATGAAAAACTGTTTTTT.

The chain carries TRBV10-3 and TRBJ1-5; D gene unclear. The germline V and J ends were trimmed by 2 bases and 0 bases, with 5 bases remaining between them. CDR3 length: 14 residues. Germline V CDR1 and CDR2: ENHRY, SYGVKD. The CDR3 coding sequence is TGTGCCATCAGTGAGCTGGGTAGCAATCAGCCCCAGCATTTT. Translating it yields CAISELGSNQPQHF.